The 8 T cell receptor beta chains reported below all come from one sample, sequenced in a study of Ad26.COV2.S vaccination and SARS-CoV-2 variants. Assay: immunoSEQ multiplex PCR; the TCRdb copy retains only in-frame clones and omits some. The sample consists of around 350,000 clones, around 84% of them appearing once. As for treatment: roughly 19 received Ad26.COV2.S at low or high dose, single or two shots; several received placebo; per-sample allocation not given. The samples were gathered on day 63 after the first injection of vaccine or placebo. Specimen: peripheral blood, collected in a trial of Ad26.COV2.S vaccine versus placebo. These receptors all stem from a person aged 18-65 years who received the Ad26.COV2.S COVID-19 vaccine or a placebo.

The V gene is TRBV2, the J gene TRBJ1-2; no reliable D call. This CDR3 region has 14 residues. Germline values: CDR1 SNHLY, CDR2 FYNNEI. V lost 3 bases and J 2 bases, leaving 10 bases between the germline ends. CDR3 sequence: CASSEYGLNYGYTF. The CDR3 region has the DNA TGTGCCAGCAGTGAGTACGGATTAAACTATGGCTACACCTTC. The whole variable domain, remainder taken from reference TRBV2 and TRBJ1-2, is EPEVTQTPSHQVTQMGQEVILRCVPISNHLYFYWYRQILGQKVEFLVSFYNNEISEKSEIFDDQFSVERPDGSNFTLKIRSTKLEDSAMYFCASSEYGLNYGYTFGSGTRLTVV.

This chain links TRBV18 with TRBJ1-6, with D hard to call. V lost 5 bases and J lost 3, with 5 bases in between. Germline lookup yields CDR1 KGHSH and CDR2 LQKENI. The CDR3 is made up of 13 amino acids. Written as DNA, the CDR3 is TGTGCCAGCTCAGGGGACTATAATTCACCCCTCCACTTT. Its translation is CASSGDYNSPLHF.

The CDR3, as DNA: TGTGCCAGCAGTTATGGGCTAGCGGGGGTCTACGAGCAGTACTTC. This gives the protein CASSYGLAGVYEQYF. The J gene is TRBJ2-7, the V gene TRBV6-2 or TRBV6-3, with 10 positions matching TRBD2. The V gene end was trimmed by 3 bases and the J gene end by 3 bases; junction bases not matched to a gene: 5. CDR1 and CDR2 from the germline V gene are MNHEY and SVGEGT. This CDR3 contains 15 residues.

Here the CDR3 DNA reads TGTGCCAGCAGCTCCCTTTTCGTGGGGGGCCCCTTAGATGAGCAGTTCTTC. As protein: CASSSLFVGGPLDEQFF. This chain links TRBV7-2 with TRBJ2-1; D may be TRBD1 or TRBD2 (6 bases each). Trimming removed 4 bases from V and 8 bases from J, with 24 bases in between. The CDR3 runs to 17 residues. Per germline, CDR1 SGHTA and CDR2 FQGNSA.

The DNA of the CDR3 is TGTGCCAGCTCGGGGGCAGGGTCCTACGAGCAGTACTTC. The encoded protein is CASSGAGSYEQYF. The chain recombines TRBV3-1 (or the pseudogene TRBV3-2) with TRBJ2-7; D is perhaps TRBD1 or TRBD2 (6 bases each). Per the germline V gene, CDR1 is LGHDT and CDR2 is YNNKEL (reference sequence). The CDR3 consists of 13 residues. V was pared by 8 bases and J by 1 base, with 12 bases between.

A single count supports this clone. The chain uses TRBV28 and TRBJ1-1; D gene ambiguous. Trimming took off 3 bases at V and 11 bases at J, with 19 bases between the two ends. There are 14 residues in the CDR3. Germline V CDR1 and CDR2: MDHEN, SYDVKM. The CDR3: CASSLSAGFVGAFF. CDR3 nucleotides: TGTGCCAGCAGTTTGTCGGCCGGGTTTGTGGGCGCTTTCTTT.

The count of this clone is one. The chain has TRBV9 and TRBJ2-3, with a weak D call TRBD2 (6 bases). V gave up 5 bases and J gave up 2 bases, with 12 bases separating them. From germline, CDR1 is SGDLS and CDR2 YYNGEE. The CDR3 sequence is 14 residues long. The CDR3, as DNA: TGTGCCAGCAGTCGGGGGTTCGACACAGATACGCAGTATTTT. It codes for CASSRGFDTDTQYF. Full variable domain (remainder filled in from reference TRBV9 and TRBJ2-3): DSGVTQTPKHLITATGQRVTLRCSPRSGDLSVYWYQQSLDQGLQFLIQYYNGEERAKGNILERFSAQQFPDLHSELNLSSLELGDSALYFCASSRGFDTDTQYFGPGTRLTVL.

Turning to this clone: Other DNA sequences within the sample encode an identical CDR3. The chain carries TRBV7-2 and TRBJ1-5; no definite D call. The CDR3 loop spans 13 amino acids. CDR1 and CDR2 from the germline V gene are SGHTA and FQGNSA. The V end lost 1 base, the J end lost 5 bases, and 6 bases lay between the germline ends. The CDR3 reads CASSLGRDQPQHF. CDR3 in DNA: TGTGCCAGCAGCTTAGGGCGGGATCAGCCCCAGCATTTT.